The rows below give T cell receptor beta chains drawn from one sample of a study of spatial heterogeneity in lung cancer. Using its own MiXCR run on the 5' RACE reads, TCRdb lists one record per CDR3 protein. This table holds around 5,000 distinct CDR3 sequences, about 2.9% found once. The specimen was normal lung tissue next to the tumor, collected at surgery. These receptor sequences come from a male donor with early-stage non-small cell lung cancer. CDR3s leave out the opening cysteine and the closing phenylalanine or tryptophan. A D gene is named only where the DNA matches it firmly. Clone size is stated in some rows and not others, as once, few, many or a class when expanded.

J gene: TRBJ2-2
D gene: NA
clone size: NA
V gene: TRBV2
CDR3 protein: ASSESLLAGELF

J gene: TRBJ1-6
D gene: NA
clone size: many
V gene: TRBV12-3/TRBV12-4
CDR3 protein: ASSTRSNSPLH

J gene: TRBJ2-2
D gene: TRBD2
clone size: medium-sized
V gene: TRBV20-1
CDR3 protein: SARTAGVSSELF

J gene: TRBJ2-1
D gene: NA
clone size: few
V gene: TRBV7-2
CDR3 protein: ASSRSKVSQF

J gene: TRBJ2-5
D gene: NA
clone size: many
V gene: TRBV5-5
CDR3 protein: ASSFSASRETQY

J gene: TRBJ2-5
D gene: NA
clone size: many
V gene: TRBV7-2
CDR3 protein: ASSLTTLQETQY

J gene: TRBJ2-7
D gene: TRBD2
clone size: many
V gene: TRBV4-2
CDR3 protein: ASSPTSDIVYEQY

J gene: TRBJ2-2
D gene: NA
clone size: many
V gene: TRBV6-6
CDR3 protein: ASSDGTPTGELF

J gene: TRBJ2-7
D gene: TRBD1
clone size: many
V gene: TRBV20-1
CDR3 protein: SARKFGTGGYEQY

J gene: TRBJ1-2
D gene: NA
clone size: medium-sized
V gene: TRBV6-1
CDR3 protein: ASRNPGQPNT

J gene: TRBJ2-3
D gene: TRBD2
clone size: medium-sized
V gene: TRBV20-1
CDR3 protein: SASSGEGDTQY

J gene: TRBJ1-6
D gene: NA
clone size: many
V gene: TRBV7-2
CDR3 protein: ASSLGWGLDSPLH

J gene: TRBJ2-2
D gene: TRBD1
clone size: medium-sized
V gene: TRBV9
CDR3 protein: ASSARDRGPTGELF

J gene: TRBJ2-3
D gene: NA
clone size: many
V gene: TRBV20-1
CDR3 protein: SALPVGLGADTQY

J gene: TRBJ2-7
D gene: NA
clone size: many
V gene: TRBV29-1
CDR3 protein: SVVAGTYEQY

J gene: TRBJ2-3
D gene: NA
clone size: medium-sized
V gene: TRBV27
CDR3 protein: ASSLSGTDTQY

J gene: TRBJ2-5
D gene: NA
clone size: many
V gene: TRBV6-5
CDR3 protein: ASSYSSRGRQETQY

J gene: TRBJ1-3
D gene: NA
clone size: many
V gene: TRBV5-1
CDR3 protein: ASSFKTGASGNTIY

J gene: TRBJ2-4
D gene: NA
clone size: medium-sized
V gene: TRBV5-1
CDR3 protein: ASSPNGKNIQY

J gene: TRBJ2-1
D gene: NA
clone size: medium-sized
V gene: TRBV25-1
CDR3 protein: ASSEPGPHEQF

J gene: TRBJ2-3
D gene: NA
clone size: many
V gene: TRBV24-1
CDR3 protein: ATSDPLADTQY

J gene: TRBJ2-2
D gene: TRBD2
clone size: medium-sized
V gene: TRBV3-1
CDR3 protein: ASSQRSTSGSRAGELF

J gene: TRBJ1-3
D gene: NA
clone size: many
V gene: TRBV20-1
CDR3 protein: SASRGDLGISGNTIY

J gene: TRBJ2-1
D gene: NA
clone size: medium-sized
V gene: TRBV12-3/TRBV12-4
CDR3 protein: ASSFSGAGGQF

J gene: TRBJ1-6
D gene: NA
clone size: medium-sized
V gene: TRBV4-3
CDR3 protein: ASSQDFSSSYNSPLH

J gene: TRBJ1-1
D gene: NA
clone size: many
V gene: TRBV9
CDR3 protein: ASSPASGTEAF

J gene: TRBJ1-2
D gene: TRBD1
clone size: many
V gene: TRBV20-1
CDR3 protein: SARDSTTGNYGYT

J gene: TRBJ1-1
D gene: NA
clone size: medium-sized
V gene: TRBV5-1
CDR3 protein: ASSPGHGDLNTEAF

J gene: TRBJ2-5
D gene: TRBD2
clone size: NA
V gene: TRBV7-9
CDR3 protein: ASSLGEGPGTQY

J gene: TRBJ2-1
D gene: NA
clone size: medium-sized
V gene: TRBV20-1
CDR3 protein: SARDPERSSYNEQF

J gene: TRBJ2-2
D gene: NA
clone size: medium-sized
V gene: TRBV5-1
CDR3 protein: ASSLGPGAGELF

J gene: TRBJ1-5
D gene: NA
clone size: NA
V gene: TRBV20-1
CDR3 protein: SVGVGNQKQH

J gene: TRBJ2-7
D gene: TRBD1
clone size: many
V gene: TRBV30
CDR3 protein: AWSVYSGQPSPFEQY

J gene: TRBJ2-1
D gene: NA
clone size: many
V gene: TRBV7-2
CDR3 protein: ASSQGHRARGEQF

J gene: TRBJ2-5
D gene: TRBD1
clone size: medium-sized
V gene: TRBV6-5
CDR3 protein: ASSGAFTGGQGTQY

J gene: TRBJ2-2
D gene: TRBD1
clone size: many
V gene: TRBV4-3
CDR3 protein: ASSLGQGITGELF

J gene: TRBJ1-1
D gene: NA
clone size: medium-sized
V gene: TRBV5-1
CDR3 protein: ASSPRRGNTEAF

J gene: TRBJ1-5
D gene: TRBD1
clone size: many
V gene: TRBV6-1
CDR3 protein: ASSGTGGNQPQH

J gene: TRBJ1-1
D gene: TRBD1
clone size: NA
V gene: TRBV20-1
CDR3 protein: SARPGTGGTEAF

J gene: TRBJ1-2
D gene: TRBD1
clone size: many
V gene: TRBV2
CDR3 protein: ASSRGEYGYT

J gene: TRBJ1-2
D gene: NA
clone size: many
V gene: TRBV4-1
CDR3 protein: ASSLRWTLANYGYT

J gene: TRBJ2-1
D gene: NA
clone size: NA
V gene: TRBV2
CDR3 protein: ASGWDERDEQF

J gene: TRBJ2-5
D gene: NA
clone size: few
V gene: TRBV5-1
CDR3 protein: ASSQAGAETQY

J gene: TRBJ2-1
D gene: NA
clone size: medium-sized
V gene: TRBV20-1
CDR3 protein: SAEGRSSYNEQF

J gene: TRBJ1-2
D gene: NA
clone size: many
V gene: TRBV5-6
CDR3 protein: ASSRKLRDVTASLNT

J gene: TRBJ2-3
D gene: TRBD2
clone size: medium-sized
V gene: TRBV4-3
CDR3 protein: ASSRTTSGGDTDTQY

J gene: TRBJ2-2
D gene: NA
clone size: many
V gene: TRBV11-1
CDR3 protein: ASSLGTLLANTGELF

J gene: TRBJ1-4
D gene: NA
clone size: medium-sized
V gene: TRBV28
CDR3 protein: ASSPHSGADEKLF

J gene: TRBJ2-4
D gene: TRBD2
clone size: few
V gene: TRBV20-1
CDR3 protein: RAKRAGSGDIQY

J gene: TRBJ2-1
D gene: TRBD1
clone size: medium-sized
V gene: TRBV27
CDR3 protein: ASRPTTGTAYNEQF

J gene: TRBJ2-5
D gene: TRBD2
clone size: many
V gene: TRBV27
CDR3 protein: ASSQLAGGQETQY

J gene: TRBJ1-1
D gene: TRBD1
clone size: many
V gene: TRBV12-5
CDR3 protein: ASGTLYYRGSTEAF

J gene: TRBJ1-2
D gene: NA
clone size: many
V gene: TRBV9
CDR3 protein: ASGGNGYT

J gene: TRBJ2-2
D gene: NA
clone size: medium-sized
V gene: TRBV11-2
CDR3 protein: ASIDRRSTGELF

J gene: TRBJ2-3
D gene: NA
clone size: NA
V gene: TRBV4-1
CDR3 protein: ASSHPHLGQEDTQY

J gene: TRBJ2-3
D gene: TRBD2
clone size: few
V gene: TRBV11-3
CDR3 protein: ASSLGLAGGGDTQY

J gene: TRBJ2-1
D gene: NA
clone size: medium-sized
V gene: TRBV11-2
CDR3 protein: ASSLNTYNEQF

J gene: TRBJ2-1
D gene: NA
clone size: NA
V gene: TRBV4-3
CDR3 protein: ASSQDLTEGLLYNEQF

J gene: TRBJ1-1
D gene: TRBD1
clone size: medium-sized
V gene: TRBV7-6
CDR3 protein: ASSVRGRAEAF